A single sample gave rise to the 28 T cell receptor beta chains below, sequenced in a study of response to subunit inactivated influenza vaccine. One entry per CDR3 protein, called by TCRdb with MiXCR from the RT-PCR reads. The sample consists of 650,000 to 800,000 distinct CDR3 sequences, roughly 14% of them appearing once. The sample was PBMCs from blood, taken approximately 15 days before vaccination. All receptors derive from a man in his fifties who received an inactivated influenza vaccine.

J is TRBJ1-6 and V is TRBV12-3 or TRBV12-4, with D possibly matching TRBD1 (6 bases). V shed 8 bases and J shed 5 bases, with 16 bases lying between them. The length of the CDR3 is 15 residues. In DNA form, the CDR3 reads TGTGCCAGCGCTTATTACAGGGTTGATAATTCACCCCTCCACTTT. Protein: CASAYYRVDNSPLHF.

Ten or more counts support this clonotype. The rearrangement links TRBV5-5 to TRBJ1-3; a weak D match, TRBD1 (5 bases). V gave up 3 bases and J gave up 3 bases, with 7 bases separating them. The CDR3 runs 13 residues. The germline CDR1 and CDR2 sequences are SGHKS and YYEKEE (reference sequence). The CDR3 protein is CASSWGDGNTIYF. CDR3 nucleotides: TGTGCCAGCAGCTGGGGGGATGGAAACACCATATATTTT.

This sequence joins TRBV5-6 and TRBJ2-7, with 11 bases identical to TRBD1. The trim removed 4 bases at V and 11 bases at J, leaving 2 bases unmatched. The CDR3 sequence is 11 residues long. Germline values: CDR1 SGHDT, CDR2 YYEEEE. The CDR3 nucleotides are TGTGCCAGCAGCCGGGACAGGGGGGAGTACTTC. This translates into CASSRDRGEYF.

This clonotype was detected only a few times. The CDR3 DNA sequence: TGTGCCAGTAGTACTGCCGGGACAGGGTCGAATGAGCAGTTCTTC. Translation: CASSTAGTGSNEQFF. The V and J genes are TRBV19 and TRBJ2-1, with 9 bases identical to TRBD1. Trimming took 4 bases from V and 7 from J; bases not matched to a gene: 8. This CDR3 spans 15 amino acids. Germline lookup yields CDR1 LNHDA and CDR2 SQIVND (reference sequence).

This clonotype was found a few times. The rearrangement uses TRBV7-2 and TRBJ1-2, with 8 bases aligning to TRBD1. The CDR3 spans 16 residues. Germline V gene sequence: CDR1 SGHTA, CDR2 FQGNSA. The V segment lost 4 bases and the J segment 1 base; nucleotides outside the gene matches: 8. The CDR3 sequence is CASSSTGTGVNYGYTF. CDR3 in DNA: TGTGCCAGCAGCTCAACAGGGACAGGAGTTAACTATGGCTACACCTTC.

This clonotype was found many times. This chain joins TRBV29-1 and TRBJ2-5, with 9 nucleotides matching TRBD1. Germline V gives CDR1 SQVTM, CDR2 ANQGSEA. This CDR3 has 14 residues. Trimming at V came to 1 base and at J to 7 bases, leaving 7 bases not matched to a gene. The CDR3 reads CSVEGRTGDGTQYF. The CDR3, as DNA: TGCAGCGTTGAAGGGAGGACAGGGGATGGGACCCAGTACTTC.

The V and J genes are TRBV18 and TRBJ2-7; 10 bases match TRBD1. The germline V gene encodes CDR1 KGHSH and CDR2 LQKENI. This CDR3 is built from 16 residues. Trimming at V came to 0 bases and at J to 2 bases, leaving 4 bases not matched to a gene. The CDR3 is CASSPPMGQGTYEQYF. The CDR3 nucleotides are TGTGCCAGCTCACCACCGATGGGACAGGGGACCTACGAGCAGTACTTC. The entire variable domain, with the rest obtained from reference TRBV18 and TRBJ2-7, is as follows: NAGVMQNPRHLVRRRGQEARLRCSPMKGHSHVYWYRQLPEEGLKFMVYLQKENIIDESGMPKERFSAEFPKEGPSILRIQQVVRGDSAAYFCASSPPMGQGTYEQYFGPGTRLTVT.

The gene calls are TRBV12-3 or TRBV12-4 and TRBJ2-3; the D gene is possibly TRBD2 (5 bases). This CDR3 spans 15 amino acids. The ends were cut back, 2 bases at V and 4 bases at J, with 13 bases in the middle. The chain's CDR3 is CASSLHIGRADTQYF. In nucleotides, the CDR3 is TGTGCCAGCAGTTTACATATAGGGAGAGCAGATACGCAGTATTTT.

This chain joins TRBV30 and TRBJ2-7; 7 bases match TRBD1. The J segment lost 3 bases and the V segment lost 2 bases, leaving 7 bases of the junction unmatched. Per germline, CDR1 GTSNPN and CDR2 SVGIG (reference sequence). CDR3 length: 14 amino acids. The CDR3 reads CAWSPPGQYYEQYF. CDR3 sequence (DNA): TGTGCCTGGAGTCCACCGGGACAGTACTACGAGCAGTACTTC.

This clonotype has just a few counts. The chain joins TRBV6-2 or TRBV6-3 to TRBJ2-7; 9 positions agree with TRBD2. The CDR3 is made up of 16 amino acids. The V gene end was trimmed by 0 bases and the J gene end by 4 bases; junction bases not matched to a gene: 7. In germline, CDR1 is MNHEY, CDR2 SVGEGT. This CDR3 is CASSYSRLAGLYEQYF. In nucleotides, the CDR3 is TGTGCCAGCAGTTACTCGAGGCTAGCGGGACTTTACGAGCAGTACTTC.

There are many counts of this clonotype. CDR3 DNA: TGTGCCAGCAGTGAAACCCGACCGAGCACAGATACGCAGTATTTT. Amino acid sequence: CASSETRPSTDTQYF. The chain links TRBV6-1 to TRBJ2-3; D call uncertain. Germline CDR1 is MNHNS and CDR2 is SASEGT. V dropped 2 bases and J dropped 0 bases, with 9 bases sitting between them. This CDR3 has 15 residues.

This chain uses TRBV27 with TRBJ2-2; 7 nucleotides line up with TRBD2. The germline V gene has CDR1 MNHEY and CDR2 SMNVEV (reference sequence). The junction had 4 bases not matched to a gene; V was cut back by 1 base and J by 5 bases. The length of the CDR3 is 15 residues. CDR3 nucleotides: TGTGCCAGCAGTTTATATAGGGGAGGGACCGGGGAGCTGTTTTTT. Protein product: CASSLYRGGTGELFF.

The sample holds a few counts of this clonotype. The chain carries TRBV7-2 and TRBJ2-7, with D perhaps being TRBD1 or TRBD2 (6 bases each). CDR1 is SGHTA, CDR2 FQGNSA, per germline. CDR3 length: 14 residues. Trimming took 1 base from V and 2 from J, leaving 9 bases between them. CDR3 amino acids: CASSLEGGPYEQYF. Here the CDR3 DNA reads TGTGCCAGCAGCTTAGAAGGGGGGCCCTACGAGCAGTACTTC.

The gene calls are TRBV7-2 and TRBJ2-1, with D maybe TRBD2 (5 bases). The CDR3 runs to 15 residues. V was cut by 0 bases and J by 6 bases, with 12 bases left in between. Germline V gene lookup returns CDR1 SGHTA and CDR2 FQGNSA. The CDR3, as DNA: TGTGCCAGCAGCTTAGCCAGGACTCCCTCCAATGAGCAGTTCTTC. Residues: CASSLARTPSNEQFF.

This clonotype was observed a handful of times. V and J are TRBV5-4 and TRBJ1-1; 9 bases are shared with TRBD1. This CDR3 has 15 amino acids. The J segment lost 6 bases and the V segment lost 3 bases, leaving 9 bases of the junction unmatched. Germline values: CDR1 SGHNT, CDR2 YYREEE (reference sequence). The CDR3 sequence is CASSWTGQGISEAFF. In nucleotides, the CDR3 is TGTGCCAGCAGCTGGACGGGACAGGGAATCTCTGAAGCTTTCTTT.

This clonotype was observed a few times. V and J are TRBV11-2 and TRBJ1-3; 7 bases match TRBD1. Looked up from germline, CDR1 is SGHAT and CDR2 is FQNNGV. The CDR3 totals 15 residues. Trimming removed 1 base from V and 4 bases from J; junction bases left unmatched: 4. The CDR3 is CASSLVPGQGNTIYF. CDR3 coding DNA: TGTGCCAGCAGCTTAGTCCCGGGACAGGGAAACACCATATATTTT.

The rearrangement uses TRBV11-1 and TRBJ2-1, with 12 bases identical to TRBD2. Germline trimming cut 3 bases from V and 1 base from J; bases unmatched to any gene: 1. The CDR3 runs to 16 residues. CDR1 and CDR2 from the germline V gene are SGHAT and FQDESV (reference sequence). In DNA, the CDR3 is TGTGCCAGCAGCTTTGGGACTAGCGGGTCCTACAATGAGCAGTTCTTC. This codes for CASSFGTSGSYNEQFF.

The chain has TRBV3-1 and TRBJ2-3; D may correspond to TRBD1 or TRBD2 (5 bases each). The CDR3 consists of 16 residues. Trimming cost V 2 bases and J 3 bases, with 15 bases left between them. Germline V gene lookup returns CDR1 LGHDT and CDR2 YNNKEL (reference sequence). CDR3 sequence: CASSQFTGLGTDTQYF. For the CDR3, the DNA is TGTGCCAGCAGCCAATTCACGGGGCTGGGGACAGATACGCAGTATTTT.

This clonotype has ten or more counts. The chain recombines TRBV29-1 with TRBJ2-3, with a weak D call TRBD1 (6 bases). Between the trimmed V and J ends, which lost 4 bases and 2 bases, there was a span of 19 bases. CDR3 size: 16 residues. CDR1 is SQVTM and CDR2 is ANQGSEA in the germline V gene. The CDR3 here is CSVAVGYSGVTDTQYF. The CDR3 DNA follows: TGCAGCGTTGCCGTTGGATATTCAGGGGTCACAGATACGCAGTATTTT.

This clonotype was counted at least ten times. The chain links TRBV6-5 to TRBJ2-7, with 13 bases matching TRBD2. V was clipped by 0 bases and J by 0 bases; unmatched bases: 5. This CDR3 region has 18 residues. Germline V gives CDR1 MNHEY, CDR2 SVGAGI. CDR3 in amino acids: CASSYSTSGRPSSYEQYF. The DNA for the CDR3 is TGTGCCAGCAGTTACTCGACTAGCGGGAGGCCAAGCTCCTACGAGCAGTACTTC.

The gene calls are TRBV5-1 and TRBJ2-4; 8 bases align to TRBD2. V was pared by 0 bases and J by 6 bases, with 8 bases of the junction left unmatched. The CDR3 has 16 residues. CDR1 and CDR2 from the germline V gene are SGHRS and YFSETQ. The CDR3 loop is CASSLGPGLVSNIQYF. The CDR3 region has the DNA TGCGCCAGCAGCTTGGGACCGGGACTAGTGTCAAACATTCAGTACTTC.

The chain is built from TRBV6-5 and TRBJ2-1; 7 nucleotides agree with TRBD1. Germline CDR1 MNHEY, CDR2 SVGAGI. There are 12 residues in the CDR3. The V segment lost 8 bases and the J segment 10 bases; nucleotides outside the gene matches: 8. The CDR3 bases are TGTGCCAGCCTAGGGGGCCCGGGGGAGCAGTTCTTC. Residues: CASLGGPGEQFF.

J is TRBJ1-1 and V is TRBV5-1; 7 bases match TRBD1. The CDR3 is made up of 15 amino acids. The ends lost 0 bases at V and 4 bases at J; junction bases unmatched: 6. Germline CDR1 SGHRS, CDR2 YFSETQ. CDR3 region: CASSLEGAGGTEAFF. The CDR3 DNA sequence: TGCGCCAGCAGCTTGGAGGGGGCTGGAGGCACTGAAGCTTTCTTT.

This clonotype was detected only a few times. This chain joins TRBV5-1 and TRBJ2-3; 8 nucleotides line up with TRBD1. CDR1 and CDR2 (germline): SGHRS, YFSETQ. The CDR3 has 14 residues. J gave up 4 bases and V 9 bases, and 10 bases lay outside the gene matches. The CDR3 is CATSDRAGADTQYF. CDR3 bases: TGCGCCACCTCGGACAGGGCCGGGGCAGATACGCAGTATTTT.

In this sample, this clonotype turned up many times. The rearrangement links TRBV28 to TRBJ1-5, with a weak D call TRBD1 (5 bases). Germline V gene lookup returns CDR1 MDHEN and CDR2 SYDVKM. The CDR3 consists of 17 residues. Trimming stripped 5 bases from V and 2 bases from J, with 19 bases between. The CDR3 bases are TGTGCCAGCAGTCCAACCCATATGTCGGGACGCAATCAGCCCCAGCATTTT. Translating gives CASSPTHMSGRNQPQHF.

This clonotype came up many times. V is TRBV28 and J is TRBJ2-3, with 7 nucleotides matching TRBD2. CDR1 and CDR2 (germline): MDHEN, SYDVKM. The ends lost 3 bases at V and 1 base at J; junction bases unmatched: 10. The CDR3 runs 17 residues. CDR3 bases: TGTGCCAGCAGTTTCGCGTTCGGGGGGTGGGGCACAGATACGCAGTATTTT. It is translated as CASSFAFGGWGTDTQYF. Full variable domain (missing parts from reference TRBV28 and TRBJ2-3): DVKVTQSSRYLVKRTGEKVFLECVQDMDHENMFWYRQDPGLGLRLIYFSYDVKMKEKGDIPEGYSVSREKKERFSLILESASTNQTSMYLCASSFAFGGWGTDTQYFGPGTRLTVL.

Ten or more counts support this clonotype. The chain carries TRBV7-9 and TRBJ2-3, with a possible D match to TRBD2 (5 bases). The CDR3 has 14 amino acids. V was cut by 5 bases and J by 5 bases, with 14 bases left in between. Germline CDR1 SEHNR, CDR2 FQNEAQ (reference sequence). As DNA, the CDR3 is TGTGCCAGCAGCCTTTTATCGGCGGGAGATACGCAGTATTTT. Protein: CASSLLSAGDTQYF. Full variable domain (remainder filled in from reference TRBV7-9 and TRBJ2-3): DTGVSQNPRHKITKRGQNVTFRCDPISEHNRLYWYRQTLGQGPEFLTYFQNEAQLEKSRLLSDRFSAERPKGSFSTLEIQRTEQGDSAMYLCASSLLSAGDTQYFGPGTRLTVL.

J is TRBJ2-7 and V is TRBV5-1; 8 bases match TRBD2. V lost 1 base and J lost 1; bases outside the gene matches: 10. The CDR3 has 17 residues. From germline, CDR1 is SGHRS and CDR2 YFSETQ. CDR3 in DNA: TGCGCCAGCAGCTTGCGGAGCACTAGCGGACAATCCTACGAGCAGTACTTC. Amino acid sequence: CASSLRSTSGQSYEQYF. Looking up the rest from reference TRBV5-1 and TRBJ2-7 gives the full variable domain: KAGVTQTPRYLIKTRGQQVTLSCSPISGHRSVSWYQQTPGQGLQFLFEYFSETQRNKGNFPGRFSGRQFSNSRSEMNVSTLELGDSALYLCASSLRSTSGQSYEQYFGPGTRLTVT.